The 17 T cell receptor beta chains given below trace back to one sample, sequenced in a study of T cells in localized non-small cell lung cancer. The table came from immunoSEQ multiplex PCR; TCRdb's copy has only in-frame clones and leaves some out. The sample consists of some 66,000 clones, roughly 81% of them appearing once. Sequenced here: peripheral blood, sampled before any cancer treatment. The receptors were gathered from a female donor of 60 years or more with stage I lung adenocarcinoma.

The rearrangement joins TRBV27 to TRBJ1-5, with D uncertain. This CDR3 comprises 14 residues. CDR1 and CDR2 (germline): MNHEY, SMNVEV (reference sequence). V gave up 4 bases and J gave up 7 bases, with 14 bases separating them. The CDR3 loop reads CASSSPIKGQPQHF. CDR3 nucleotide sequence: TGTGCCAGCAGTTCCCCCATCAAAGGCCAGCCCCAGCATTTT.

This clone has only one observation. V usage is TRBV19 and J usage is TRBJ1-5; D gene ambiguous. CDR1 is LNHDA and CDR2 is SQIVND in the germline V gene (reference sequence). Trimming left V 6 bases short and J 3 bases short, with 15 bases between. The CDR3 has 15 amino acids. CDR3 nucleotides: TGTGCCAGTAGCCGTCCAAGCGACAACAATCAGCCCCAGCATTTT. It is translated as CASSRPSDNNQPQHF.

The chain links TRBV6-5 to TRBJ1-1; D unresolved. The V and J ends lost 2 bases and 0 bases respectively, with 7 bases between them. Germline V gene lookup returns CDR1 MNHEY and CDR2 SVGAGI. This CDR3 is 14 amino acids long. CDR3 loop: CASSYGLLNTEAFF. The CDR3 bases are TGTGCCAGCAGTTACGGACTGTTGAACACTGAAGCTTTCTTT.

The chain joins TRBV18 to TRBJ1-2; 10 bases fit TRBD1. This CDR3 is built from 13 residues. V dropped 5 bases and J dropped 8; count of bases not matched to a gene: 5. Germline CDR1 is KGHSH and CDR2 is LQKENI. CDR3 DNA: TGTGCCAGCTCAGCAGGACAGGGGGACGGCTACACCTTC. Translated: CASSAGQGDGYTF.

The sample holds one count of this clone. The J gene is TRBJ2-1, the V gene TRBV19; 7 bases fit TRBD2. J lost 6 bases, V lost 6 bases, and 5 bases had no gene match. The CDR3 is 13 residues long. CDR1 and CDR2 (germline): LNHDA, SQIVND (reference sequence). CDR3 nucleotides: TGTGCCAGTAGATTCGGGGGGTCCAATGAGCAGTTCTTC. Its translation is CASRFGGSNEQFF.

The chain employs TRBV7-9 and TRBJ1-6; TRBD1 matches at 10 bases. Germline loops: CDR1 SEHNR, CDR2 FQNEAQ (reference sequence). Germline trimming cut 5 bases from V and 8 bases from J; bases unmatched to any gene: 6. The CDR3 extends over 15 amino acids. Here the CDR3 reads CASSPRGTGDSPLHF. The CDR3 DNA follows: TGTGCCAGCAGCCCCCGGGGGACAGGGGATTCACCCCTCCACTTT.

V gene TRBV7-3 combines with J gene TRBJ2-5; tentative D call: TRBD2 (6 bases). There are 14 residues in the CDR3. Germline V gives CDR1 SGHTA, CDR2 FQGTGA. The V end was cut by 3 bases, the J end by 0 bases, with 8 bases between. The chain's CDR3 is CASSFGGNQETQYF. CDR3 bases: TGTGCCAGCAGCTTCGGAGGGAACCAAGAGACCCAGTACTTC.

This CDR3 is CASSLQGQGLNEQFF. Written as DNA, the CDR3 is TGTGCCAGCAGCTTGCAGGGACAGGGTTTAAATGAGCAGTTCTTC. The chain carries TRBV5-8 and TRBJ2-1; 9 positions match TRBD1. The CDR3 sequence is 15 residues long. V lost 1 base and J lost 7; bases outside the gene matches: 6. The V gene's germline CDR1 is SGHTS and CDR2 YDEGEE.

The chain is built from TRBV2 and TRBJ1-5, with 8 bases aligning to TRBD1. This CDR3 comprises 15 residues. V was clipped by 4 bases and J by 4 bases; unmatched bases: 6. Germline loops: CDR1 SNHLY, CDR2 FYNNEI. For the CDR3, the DNA is TGTGCCAGCAGTGCGGGACAGGCTGGTAATCAGCCCCAGCATTTT. It translates to CASSAGQAGNQPQHF.

This clone has a handful of counts. The chain combines TRBV11-2 with TRBJ1-2; perhaps TRBD1 as D (6 bases). CDR3 length: 14 amino acids. V gave up 4 bases and J gave up 8 bases, with 17 bases separating them. From germline, CDR1 is SGHAT and CDR2 FQNNGV. CDR3 protein: CASSSIAGAGGYTF. CDR3 bases: TGTGCCAGCAGCTCTATTGCGGGGGCAGGGGGCTACACCTTC.

CDR3 coding DNA: TGCGCCAGCAGCTTGGCCCCCAGGACAGGGTCGGGGTATGGCTACACCTTC. Translation: CASSLAPRTGSGYGYTF. The chain is built from TRBV5-1 and TRBJ1-2; 8 bases line up with TRBD1. V was pared by 0 bases and J by 5 bases, with 12 bases of the junction left unmatched. The germline V gene encodes CDR1 SGHRS and CDR2 YFSETQ. CDR3 length: 17 residues. Using reference TRBV5-1 and TRBJ1-2 for the parts outside the CDR3, the full variable domain is KAGVTQTPRYLIKTRGQQVTLSCSPISGHRSVSWYQQTPGQGLQFLFEYFSETQRNKGNFPGRFSGRQFSNSRSEMNVSTLELGDSALYLCASSLAPRTGSGYGYTFGSGTRLTVV.

J is TRBJ1-2 and V is TRBV6-4; D is unresolved. Per the germline V gene, CDR1 is MRHNA and CDR2 is SNTAGT. The CDR3 is made up of 16 amino acids. Trimming stripped 8 bases from V and 1 base from J, with 20 bases between. The DNA of the CDR3 is TGTGCCAGCTGGTCCCAAGGCCTAAGTTTTAACTATGGCTACACCTTC. It is translated as CASWSQGLSFNYGYTF.

This clone was seen a single time. The chain couples TRBV19 to TRBJ2-2; 9 positions agree with TRBD1. CDR1 is LNHDA, CDR2 SQIVND, per germline (reference sequence). The ends lost 7 bases at V and 7 bases at J; junction bases unmatched: 4. The CDR3 length is 13 residues. CDR3 region: CASTGQGIGELFF. CDR3 coding DNA: TGTGCCAGTACCGGACAGGGGATCGGGGAGCTGTTTTTT.

V gene TRBV25-1 combines with J gene TRBJ1-4; 10 nucleotides line up with TRBD1. The CDR3 sequence is 15 residues long. The V gene end was trimmed by 3 bases and the J gene end by 4 bases; junction bases not matched to a gene: 2. Germline CDR1 MGHDK, CDR2 SYGVNS. The CDR3 is CASSEGDRGNEKLFF. The CDR3 bases are TGTGCCAGCAGTGAGGGGGACAGGGGTAATGAAAAACTGTTTTTT.

The chain joins TRBV25-1 to TRBJ1-2; 7 bases are a match to TRBD1. The CDR3 covers 15 residues. J gave up 3 bases and V 6 bases, and 10 bases lay outside the gene matches. The germline V gene encodes CDR1 MGHDK and CDR2 SYGVNS. The CDR3: CASRGYTGDHYGYTF. The DNA for the CDR3 is TGTGCCAGCAGAGGATACACAGGGGACCACTATGGCTACACCTTC.

V and J are TRBV25-1 and TRBJ2-3, with D tentatively TRBD2 (5 bases). Germline V lookup: CDR1 MGHDK, CDR2 SYGVNS. The CDR3 contains 14 residues. Trimming took 2 bases from V and 3 from J, leaving 9 bases between them. DNA of the CDR3: TGTGCCAGCAGTGAAGGAGGTTGGACAGATACGCAGTATTTT. This gives the protein CASSEGGWTDTQYF.

J is TRBJ2-2 and V is TRBV19; 13 nucleotides match TRBD2. CDR1 and CDR2 from the germline V gene are LNHDA and SQIVND (reference sequence). Trimming cost V 5 bases and J 7 bases; bases outside gene matches: 10. The CDR3 totals 17 residues. The CDR3 reads CASSAQLAGGPNGELFF. The CDR3 DNA follows: TGTGCCAGTAGTGCCCAACTAGCGGGAGGGCCCAACGGGGAGCTGTTTTTT.